The 2 T cell receptor beta chains in this list originate from one sample, sequenced in a study of shared clonotypes between healthy human individuals. Data came from immunoSEQ multiplex PCR; TCRdb stores just in-frame clones and leaves some out. Here the sample spans 600,000 to 750,000 clones, over 55% being singletons. The sample consisted of memory CD4+ T cells sorted from blood. Subset denoted: CD45RA-negative fraction. These receptors all stem from a woman between 25 and 40 years old in good health.

In regard to this clone: This CDR3 is also generated by other DNA sequences in the sample. The chain carries TRBV5-1 and TRBJ2-2; 8 bases align to TRBD1. The junction had 2 bases not matched to a gene; V was cut back by 4 bases and J by 6 bases. The CDR3 sequence is 13 residues long. Germline values: CDR1 SGHRS, CDR2 YFSETQ. CDR3 amino acids: CASSLQGAGELFF. The CDR3 DNA reads as TGCGCCAGCAGCCTACAGGGGGCCGGGGAGCTGTTTTTT.

This clone was recorded only once. This CDR3 reads CASSRRSFPSSYNEQFF. In nucleotides, the CDR3 is TGTGCCAGCAGCAGGAGGTCATTCCCGAGCTCCTACAATGAGCAGTTCTTC. The chain has TRBV7-9 and TRBJ2-1, with D possibly being TRBD2 (5 bases). V was trimmed by 5 bases and J by 0 bases, leaving 17 bases between them. The CDR3 is made up of 17 amino acids. Germline values: CDR1 SEHNR, CDR2 FQNEAQ (reference sequence).